This T cell receptor beta chain was captured in a study of response to subunit inactivated influenza vaccine. TCRdb re-analysed the RT-PCR reads in MiXCR, keeping a single row per CDR3 protein. This sample has 550,000 to 600,000 distinct CDR3 sequences; about an eighth occur once, and the top ten carry roughly 10%. Whole-study results and caveats: The study's authors posited that every seasonal influenza vaccination enlists few new T cells.

In regard to this clonotype: Its antigen is unidentified.

Source: PBMCs from blood, taken on the day of vaccination. This sequence originates from a middle-aged man who received an inactivated influenza vaccine.

CDR3 nucleotides: TGTGCCATCAGTGTGCTAGCGGGAGGGCCTGGTGAGCAGTTCTTC. This translates into CAISVLAGGPGEQFF. The V and J genes are TRBV10-3 and TRBJ2-1; 12 nucleotides agree with TRBD2. V gave up 4 bases and J gave up 9 bases; unmatched junction bases: 7. Germline assignment: CDR1 ENHRY and CDR2 SYGVKD. This CDR3 region has 15 residues.